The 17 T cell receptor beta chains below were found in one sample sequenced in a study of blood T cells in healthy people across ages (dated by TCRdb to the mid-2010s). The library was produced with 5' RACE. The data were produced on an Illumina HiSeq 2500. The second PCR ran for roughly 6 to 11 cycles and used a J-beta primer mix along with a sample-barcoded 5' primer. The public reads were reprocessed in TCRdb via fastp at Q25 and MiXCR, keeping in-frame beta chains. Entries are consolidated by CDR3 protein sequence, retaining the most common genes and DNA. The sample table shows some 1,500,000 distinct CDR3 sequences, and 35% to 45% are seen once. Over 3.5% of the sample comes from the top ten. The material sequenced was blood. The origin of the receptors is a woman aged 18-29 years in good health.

The CDR3 reads CASRQEPYGYTF. The CDR3 nucleotides read TGTGCCAGCCGACAGGAGCCCTATGGCTACACCTTC. The chain is built from TRBV27 and TRBJ1-2; D may be TRBD1 (6 bases). CDR3 length equals 12 residues. The germline CDR1 and CDR2 sequences are MNHEY and SMNVEV (reference sequence). The V end was cut by 8 bases, the J end by 4 bases, with 11 bases between.

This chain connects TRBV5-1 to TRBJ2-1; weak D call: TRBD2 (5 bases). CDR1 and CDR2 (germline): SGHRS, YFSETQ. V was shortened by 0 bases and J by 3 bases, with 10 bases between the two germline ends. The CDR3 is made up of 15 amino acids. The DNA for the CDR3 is TGCGCCAGCAGCTTGGAGGACGGGATCTACAATGAGCAGTTCTTC. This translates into CASSLEDGIYNEQFF.

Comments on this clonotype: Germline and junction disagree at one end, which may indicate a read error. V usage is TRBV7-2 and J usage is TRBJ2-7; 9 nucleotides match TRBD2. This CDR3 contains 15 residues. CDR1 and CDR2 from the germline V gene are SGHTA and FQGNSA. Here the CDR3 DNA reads TGTGCTAGCAGTTGGCGGGGGGGCTTTGGTAATGAGCAGTACTTC. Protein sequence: CASSWRGGFGNEQYF. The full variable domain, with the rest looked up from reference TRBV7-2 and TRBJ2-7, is GAGVSQSPSNKVTEKGKDVELRCDPISGHTALYWYRQSLGQGLEFLIYFQGNSAPDKSGLPSDRFSAERTGGSVSTLTIQRTQQEDSAVYLCASSWRGGFGNEQYFGPGTRLTVT.

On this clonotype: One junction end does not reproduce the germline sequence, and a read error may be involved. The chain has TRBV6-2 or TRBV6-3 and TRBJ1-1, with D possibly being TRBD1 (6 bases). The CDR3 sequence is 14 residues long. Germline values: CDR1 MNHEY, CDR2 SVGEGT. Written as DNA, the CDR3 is TGTGGCAGCATCCCTGCCGGGACATTGACTGAAGCTTTCTTT. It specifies CGSIPAGTLTEAFF.

The CDR3 DNA sequence: TGCAGTGCTAGAGCCCGAACTAGCACAGATACGCAGTATTTT. It codes for CSARARTSTDTQYF. This chain connects TRBV20-1 to TRBJ2-3, with no clear D. The V gene's germline CDR1 is DFQATT and CDR2 SNEGSKA (reference sequence). The CDR3 is 14 residues long. Trimming removed 1 base from V and 0 bases from J, with 8 bases in between.

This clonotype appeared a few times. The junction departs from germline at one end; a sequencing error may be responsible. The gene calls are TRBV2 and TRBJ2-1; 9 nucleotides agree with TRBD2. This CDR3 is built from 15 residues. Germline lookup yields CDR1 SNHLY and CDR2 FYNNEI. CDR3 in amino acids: CASTEELAGFNEQFF. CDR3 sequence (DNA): TGTGCTAGCACCGAGGAACTAGCGGGTTTCAATGAGCAGTTCTTC.

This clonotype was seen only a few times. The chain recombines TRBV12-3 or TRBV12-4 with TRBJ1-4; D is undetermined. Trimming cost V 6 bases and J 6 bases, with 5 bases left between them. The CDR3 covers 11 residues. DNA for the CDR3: TGTGCCAGCAGGAAGTATGAAAAACTGTTTTTT. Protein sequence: CASRKYEKLFF.

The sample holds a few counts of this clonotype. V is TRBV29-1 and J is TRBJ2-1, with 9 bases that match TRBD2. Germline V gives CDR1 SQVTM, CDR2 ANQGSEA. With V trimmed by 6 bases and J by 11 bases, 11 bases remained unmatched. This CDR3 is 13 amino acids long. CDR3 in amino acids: CSVPGLAVSQQFF. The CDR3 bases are TGCAGCGTCCCGGGACTAGCCGTTTCACAGCAGTTCTTC.

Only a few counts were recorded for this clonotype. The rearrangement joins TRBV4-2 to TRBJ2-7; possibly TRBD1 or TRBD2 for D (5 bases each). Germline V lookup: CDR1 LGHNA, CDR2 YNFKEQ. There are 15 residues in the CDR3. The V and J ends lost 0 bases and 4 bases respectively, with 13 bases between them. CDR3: CASSQDPTWGYEQYF. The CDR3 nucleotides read TGTGCCAGCAGCCAAGACCCTACCTGGGGGTACGAGCAGTACTTC.

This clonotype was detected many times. DNA for the CDR3: TGCAGTGCCCGCGAGCGGACTAGCACAGATACGCAGTATTTT. Translating it yields CSARERTSTDTQYF. The chain uses TRBV20-1 and TRBJ2-3; D is possibly TRBD2 (5 bases). Germline V gene lookup returns CDR1 DFQATT and CDR2 SNEGSKA (reference sequence). The CDR3 is 14 residues long. Trimming pared 6 bases from V and 0 bases from J, leaving 13 bases between.

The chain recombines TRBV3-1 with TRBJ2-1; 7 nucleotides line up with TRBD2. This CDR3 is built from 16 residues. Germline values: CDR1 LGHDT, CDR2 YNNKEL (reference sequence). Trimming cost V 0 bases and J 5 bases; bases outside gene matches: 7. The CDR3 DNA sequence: TGTGCCAGCAGCCAAGATGGGGCGGGAGCCCACAATGAGCAGTTCTTC. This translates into CASSQDGAGAHNEQFF.

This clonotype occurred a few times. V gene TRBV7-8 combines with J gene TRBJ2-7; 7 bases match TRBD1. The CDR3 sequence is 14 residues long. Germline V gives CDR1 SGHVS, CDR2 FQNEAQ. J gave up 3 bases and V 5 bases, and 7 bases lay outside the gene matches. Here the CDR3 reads CASSPDRLNYEQYF. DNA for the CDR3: TGTGCCAGCAGCCCGGACAGGCTTAACTACGAGCAGTACTTC.

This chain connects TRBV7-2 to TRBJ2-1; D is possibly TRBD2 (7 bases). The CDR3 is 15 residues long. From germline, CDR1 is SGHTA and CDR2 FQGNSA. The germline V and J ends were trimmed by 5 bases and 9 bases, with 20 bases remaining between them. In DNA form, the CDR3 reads TGTGCCAGCAGCCAAAGTGGGGGGGCCATCTCTGAGCAGTTCTTC. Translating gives CASSQSGGAISEQFF.

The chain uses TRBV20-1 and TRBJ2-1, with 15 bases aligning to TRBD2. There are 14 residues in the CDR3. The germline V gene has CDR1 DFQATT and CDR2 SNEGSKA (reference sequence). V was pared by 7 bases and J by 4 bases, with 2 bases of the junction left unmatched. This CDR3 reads CSGTSGRAYNEQFF. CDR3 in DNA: TGCAGTGGGACTAGCGGGAGGGCTTACAATGAGCAGTTCTTC.

The CDR3 is CASSVWETSGSSETQYF. The CDR3 nucleotides are TGTGCCAGCAGCGTATGGGAGACCAGCGGGAGTAGCGAGACCCAGTACTTC. The chain links TRBV5-6 to TRBJ2-5; 8 positions match TRBD2. Trimming at V came to 4 bases and at J to 5 bases, leaving 16 bases not matched to a gene. There are 17 residues in the CDR3. CDR1 is SGHDT, CDR2 YYEEEE, per germline.

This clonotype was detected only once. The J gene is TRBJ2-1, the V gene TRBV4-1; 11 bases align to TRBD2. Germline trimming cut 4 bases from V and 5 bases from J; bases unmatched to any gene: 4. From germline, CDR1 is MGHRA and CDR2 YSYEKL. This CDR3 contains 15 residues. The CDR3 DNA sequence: TGCGCCAGCAGCCGCGAGACTAGCGGGAACAATGAGCAGTTCTTC. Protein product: CASSRETSGNNEQFF.

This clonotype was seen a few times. CDR3 region: CASSRGSGRSTKNIQYF. In DNA, the CDR3 is TGTGCCAGCTCTAGGGGTAGCGGGAGATCTACCAAAAACATTCAGTACTTC. The genes are TRBV7-2 and TRBJ2-4; 9 bases match TRBD2. The V and J ends lost 8 bases and 2 bases, in that order; junction bases with no gene match: 13. This CDR3 has 17 residues. Germline V gene data show CDR1 as SGHTA and CDR2 as FQGNSA.